Presented here are 14 T cell receptor beta chains from one specimen sequenced in a study of T cell changes during pregnancy in multiple sclerosis. The data were produced by immunoSEQ multiplex PCR, yet TCRdb's version contains in-frame clones alone and is incomplete. The table lists around 78,000 clones, 85% to 95% of them singletons, with 2.5% to 3% in the top ten. Sequences were derived from peripheral blood, sampled in the second trimester of pregnancy. Receptor source: a female donor with multiple sclerosis, enrolled in a pregnancy study.

The chain joins TRBV14 to TRBJ2-5; 12 nucleotides match TRBD2. Per germline, CDR1 SGHDN and CDR2 FVKESK. Losses at the gene ends were 3 bases for V and 7 bases for J; bases not matched to a gene: 0. This CDR3 comprises 13 residues. The CDR3 DNA sequence: TGTGCCAGCAGCCAGGGACTAGCGGGGACCCAGTACTTC. Translating gives CASSQGLAGTQYF.

The V and J genes are TRBV7-6 and TRBJ2-3; TRBD1 is a possible D gene (6 bases). Germline CDR1 reads SGHVS; CDR2 reads FNYEAQ. The CDR3 covers 14 residues. Trimming shortened V by 5 bases and J by 5 bases, and 14 bases separated the two germline ends. The CDR3 coding sequence is TGTGCCAGCAGCCCTGACAGGACTCGAGATACGCAGTATTTT. This gives the protein CASSPDRTRDTQYF.

The chain employs TRBV7-8 and TRBJ1-4; 8 bases are a match to TRBD1. CDR3 length: 18 amino acids. J was trimmed by 3 bases and V by 4 bases; bases with no gene match: 13. In germline, CDR1 is SGHVS, CDR2 FQNEAQ. The DNA of the CDR3 is TGTGCCAGCAGCTATTCCAGGGGGCTCTATAATTCTAATGAAAAACTGTTTTTT. It yields the protein CASSYSRGLYNSNEKLFF.

The chain employs TRBV27 and TRBJ2-7, with D unresolved. Germline V CDR1 and CDR2: MNHEY, SMNVEV (reference sequence). V dropped 5 bases and J dropped 2 bases, with 16 bases sitting between them. This CDR3 is built from 15 residues. The CDR3 region is CASSPGPPPTYEQYF. CDR3 DNA: TGTGCCAGCAGTCCTGGGCCGCCACCCACCTACGAGCAGTACTTC.

The V and J genes are TRBV6-5 and TRBJ2-1; TRBD2 might be the D (5 bases). Germline V lookup: CDR1 MNHEY, CDR2 SVGAGI. CDR3 length: 12 residues. Trimming removed 2 bases from V and 7 bases from J, with 6 bases in between. CDR3 DNA sequence: TGTGCCAGCAGTTACACGGGAAATGAGCAGTTCTTC. Its translation: CASSYTGNEQFF.

The chain uses TRBV4-1 and TRBJ2-1; D is perhaps TRBD2 (7 bases). From germline, CDR1 is MGHRA and CDR2 YSYEKL. CDR3 length: 17 residues. Trimming took off 4 bases at V and 4 bases at J, with 20 bases between the two ends. CDR3 DNA sequence: TGCGCCAGCAGCCCTATCGCGGGGGCCGGGGGATACAATGAGCAGTTCTTC. Residues: CASSPIAGAGGYNEQFF.

The chain recombines TRBV19 with TRBJ1-5; maybe TRBD1 (6 bases). This CDR3 comprises 15 residues. V lost 2 bases to trimming and J lost 3 bases, with 11 bases between them. The germline V gene encodes CDR1 LNHDA and CDR2 SQIVND (reference sequence). The CDR3 loop is CASSIRQAYNQPQHF. In DNA form, the CDR3 reads TGTGCCAGTAGTATAAGACAGGCGTACAATCAGCCCCAGCATTTT.

This clone was recorded only once. The chain employs TRBV9 and TRBJ2-2, with TRBD2 matching over 10 bases. Germline CDR1 SGDLS, CDR2 YYNGEE. Trimming took 0 bases from V and 6 from J; bases not matched to a gene: 5. The CDR3 runs 16 residues. This chain's CDR3 is CASSVDPSGGPGELFF. The CDR3 DNA is TGTGCCAGCAGCGTAGATCCTAGCGGGGGCCCCGGGGAGCTGTTTTTT. The full variable domain, with the rest looked up from reference TRBV9 and TRBJ2-2, is DSGVTQTPKHLITATGQRVTLRCSPRSGDLSVYWYQQSLDQGLQFLIQYYNGEERAKGNILERFSAQQFPDLHSELNLSSLELGDSALYFCASSVDPSGGPGELFFGEGSRLTVL.

Written as DNA, the CDR3 is TGTGCCAGCAGTTTTTCACGGGGAAACACTGAAGCTTTCTTT. It specifies CASSFSRGNTEAFF. This chain joins TRBV27 and TRBJ1-1; D not resolved. This CDR3 has 14 residues. CDR1 is MNHEY and CDR2 is SMNVEV in the germline V gene (reference sequence). The V end lost 3 bases, the J end lost 2 bases, and 10 bases lay between the germline ends.

The J gene is TRBJ1-1, the V gene TRBV2; tentatively, D is TRBD1 (5 bases). Germline V lookup: CDR1 SNHLY, CDR2 FYNNEI. V lost 6 bases to trimming and J lost 3 bases, with 14 bases between them. The CDR3 totals 14 residues. The CDR3 sequence: CASSLTGGDTEAFF. The CDR3 DNA sequence: TGTGCCAGCAGCCTGACGGGGGGGGACACTGAAGCTTTCTTT. Filled out from reference TRBV2 and TRBJ1-1, the complete variable domain reads EPEVTQTPSHQVTQMGQEVILRCVPISNHLYFYWYRQILGQKVEFLVSFYNNEISEKSEIFDDQFSVERPDGSNFTLKIRSTKLEDSAMYFCASSLTGGDTEAFFGQGTRLTVV.

The chain recombines TRBV6-1 with TRBJ2-7, with D perhaps TRBD1 (6 bases). The CDR3 is 15 amino acids. V shed 5 bases and J shed 4 bases, with 18 bases lying between them. Germline V gene data show CDR1 as MNHNS and CDR2 as SASEGT. The CDR3 region has the DNA TGTGCCAGCAGTTTCCTCGGGACACGAGGGTACGAGCAGTACTTC. It codes for CASSFLGTRGYEQYF.

V gene TRBV7-2 combines with J gene TRBJ1-3, with D possibly TRBD1 on 5 matching bases. In germline, CDR1 is SGHTA, CDR2 FQGNSA. The CDR3 is 12 amino acids. V lost 5 bases, J lost 5 bases, and 7 bases lay in between. The CDR3 DNA sequence: TGTGCCAGCAGCCCAGGGAGAAACACCATATATTTT. Its translation is CASSPGRNTIYF.

The chain has TRBV18 and TRBJ2-7; possibly TRBD2 for D (6 bases). Germline V gives CDR1 KGHSH, CDR2 LQKENI. The CDR3 is 14 residues long. V lost 3 bases, J lost 6 bases, and 15 bases lay in between. CDR3 coding DNA: TGTGCCAGCTCACCCGCGGCGGGACTGGGCGAGCAGTACTTC. This codes for CASSPAAGLGEQYF.

This sequence joins TRBV5-1 and TRBJ2-7; a possible D gene is TRBD1 (6 bases). The CDR3 is 19 residues long. V shed 3 bases and J shed 8 bases, with 33 bases lying between them. The germline CDR1 and CDR2 sequences are SGHRS and YFSETQ. The CDR3 region is CASSSLSVGQPFRDGKQYF. The CDR3 coding sequence is TGCGCCAGCAGCTCCCTCAGCGTAGGACAGCCTTTTAGAGATGGCAAGCAGTACTTC.